This T cell receptor beta chain derives from a study of metastatic and nonmetastatic thyroid tumors (TCRdb year 2020). For context, the study as a whole: For patients with malignant and with benign thyroid disease, the researchers compared repertoires between peripheral blood samples and tumor or nodule tissue samples. The paper's findings and limits, for the study overall: In both blood and tumor samples, TCR beta diversity was reported to be significantly higher in malignant tumors than in benign nodules.

No patient had received any treatment before thyroid surgery. Patient clinical samples collected from about 2012 to 2018 were retrospectively analysed using T-cell receptor beta sequencing. Looking up the germline V gene (reference sequence) yields CDR1 LNHDA and CDR2 SQIVND. The CDR3 runs 11 residues from the cysteine to the phenylalanine. Only CDR3 DNA is held: 33 bases, read in frame from base 1. Library prep was done by PCR. The sequencing machine was an Illumina HiSeq 4000. High-throughput sequencing was used to profile the TCR beta-chain CDR3 region of every patient. The paper's processing steps were these. The researchers built a classifier to tell apart papillary thyroid cancer patients with distant metastasis, based on CDR3 differences among clinicopathological groups. Repertoire diversity was assessed with the Shannon index, and tumor-blood repertoire similarity with the Morisita-Horn index. TCRdb passed the public sequencing reads through fastp at Q25 and MiXCR, retaining productive beta sequences. In this record, the V and J calls reflect TCRdb's handling and not the investigators' own analysis. Present in this sample are several thousand clones, around 15% of which were seen just once. The ten largest clones represent 4.5% to 6% of the sample.

On this clone itself: Its antigen is unknown. Relative to the germline gene, one junction end is altered; a read error may explain this.

The receptor comes from a female donor with papillary thyroid cancer or a benign thyroid nodule (not recorded which). Some clones in this sample may be carry-over from other donors' samples. Sequencing was done on a sample of blood. The rearranged chain carries TRBV19 and TRBJ1-2; TRBD1 might be the D gene, on 5 matching bases. The CDR3 protein: CASSWGYVYTF. In nucleotide form, the sequence is TGTGCCAGTAGTTGGGGGTATGTCTACACCTTC.